These 8 T cell receptor beta chains were all obtained from the same sample, sequenced in a study of technical replicates of blood from a handful of donors. Measured with immunoSEQ multiplex PCR; TCRdb has only the in-frame clones, and not every one. The sample holds roughly 90,000 clones, approximately 94% seen once. The specimen sequenced was T cells isolated from PBMCs. The receptors come from a human donor in good health.

Only one count was recorded for this clone. V and J are TRBV6-1 and TRBJ2-1; D unclear. This CDR3 has 16 amino acids. V shed 0 bases and J shed 4 bases, with 13 bases lying between them. Germline V gene data show CDR1 as MNHNS and CDR2 as SASEGT. The CDR3 loop reads CASSEALFTGYNEQFF. In DNA form, the CDR3 reads TGTGCCAGCAGTGAAGCTCTCTTTACCGGTTACAATGAGCAGTTCTTC.

The V call is TRBV4-1, the J call TRBJ1-6; D ambiguous. The germline V and J ends were trimmed by 1 base and 10 bases, with 8 bases remaining between them. The length of the CDR3 is 13 residues. Germline V lookup: CDR1 MGHRA, CDR2 YSYEKL. CDR3 bases: TGCGCCAGCAGCCAAGTACTGTCATCACCCCTCCACTTT. This gives the protein CASSQVLSSPLHF.

The V and J genes are TRBV9 and TRBJ2-5; 13 bases line up with TRBD2. CDR3 length equals 16 residues. The J segment lost 1 base and the V segment lost 2 bases, leaving 2 bases of the junction unmatched. Germline CDR1 and CDR2: SGDLS and YYNGEE. This chain's CDR3 is CASSVGTSGAQETQYF. The CDR3 bases are TGTGCCAGCAGCGTCGGGACTAGCGGGGCCCAAGAGACCCAGTACTTC. The whole variable domain, filled in from reference TRBV9 and TRBJ2-5, reads DSGVTQTPKHLITATGQRVTLRCSPRSGDLSVYWYQQSLDQGLQFLIQYYNGEERAKGNILERFSAQQFPDLHSELNLSSLELGDSALYFCASSVGTSGAQETQYFGPGTRLLVL.

This sequence joins TRBV6-5 and TRBJ2-5, with 8 positions matching TRBD2. CDR3 length equals 14 residues. The V and J ends lost 10 bases and 3 bases, in that order; junction bases with no gene match: 10. The V gene's germline CDR1 is MNHEY and CDR2 SVGAGI. The CDR3, as DNA: TGTGCCACAAAACCGGGACTAGTAAAAGAGACCCAGTACTTC. It specifies CATKPGLVKETQYF.

The chain employs TRBV28 and TRBJ1-1, with 9 bases aligning to TRBD1. Germline V gives CDR1 MDHEN, CDR2 SYDVKM. Trimming removed 4 bases from V and 2 bases from J; junction bases left unmatched: 5. The CDR3 extends over 15 amino acids. In nucleotides, the CDR3 is TGTGCCAGCAGTTCCCTGACAGGGGGTAACACTGAAGCTTTCTTT. Translation: CASSSLTGGNTEAFF. The whole variable domain, filled in from reference TRBV28 and TRBJ1-1, reads DVKVTQSSRYLVKRTGEKVFLECVQDMDHENMFWYRQDPGLGLRLIYFSYDVKMKEKGDIPEGYSVSREKKERFSLILESASTNQTSMYLCASSSLTGGNTEAFFGQGTRLTVV.

This sequence joins TRBV6-1 and TRBJ1-1; D is possibly TRBD1 (5 bases). There are 12 residues in the CDR3. Germline V lookup: CDR1 MNHNS, CDR2 SASEGT. Trimming removed 5 bases from V and 4 bases from J, with 8 bases in between. CDR3: CASSKQATEAFF. The CDR3, as DNA: TGTGCCAGCAGTAAACAGGCCACTGAAGCTTTCTTT.

The gene calls are TRBV29-1 and TRBJ1-1; TRBD1 agrees at 7 bases. The junction had 12 bases not matched to a gene; V was cut back by 7 bases and J by 1 base. The CDR3 consists of 15 residues. Germline V gene sequence: CDR1 SQVTM, CDR2 ANQGSEA. CDR3 coding DNA: TGCAGCGGATCAACAGGGGACAGTGAGAACACTGAAGCTTTCTTT. Protein: CSGSTGDSENTEAFF.

The chain couples TRBV28 to TRBJ2-3; D gene ambiguous. Germline CDR1 MDHEN, CDR2 SYDVKM. V was cut by 8 bases and J by 0 bases, with 15 bases left in between. CDR3 length equals 15 residues. The chain's CDR3 is CASHRHDGSTDTQYF. The CDR3 coding sequence is TGTGCCAGCCACCGACACGACGGAAGCACAGATACGCAGTATTTT.